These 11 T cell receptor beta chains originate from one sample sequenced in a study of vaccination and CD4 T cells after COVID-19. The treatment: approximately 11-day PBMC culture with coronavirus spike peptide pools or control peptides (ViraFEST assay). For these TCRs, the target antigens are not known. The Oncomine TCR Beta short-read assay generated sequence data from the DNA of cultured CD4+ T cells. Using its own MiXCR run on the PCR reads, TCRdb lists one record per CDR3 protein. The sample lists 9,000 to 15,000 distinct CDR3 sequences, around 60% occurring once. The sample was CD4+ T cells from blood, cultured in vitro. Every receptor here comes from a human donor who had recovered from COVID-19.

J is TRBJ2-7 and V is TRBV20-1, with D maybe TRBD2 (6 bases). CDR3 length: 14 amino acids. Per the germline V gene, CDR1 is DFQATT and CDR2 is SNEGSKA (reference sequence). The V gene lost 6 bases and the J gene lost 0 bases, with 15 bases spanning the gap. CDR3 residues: CSARAGSSSYEQYF. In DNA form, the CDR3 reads TGCAGTGCGAGGGCGGGGTCGAGCTCCTACGAGCAGTACTTC.

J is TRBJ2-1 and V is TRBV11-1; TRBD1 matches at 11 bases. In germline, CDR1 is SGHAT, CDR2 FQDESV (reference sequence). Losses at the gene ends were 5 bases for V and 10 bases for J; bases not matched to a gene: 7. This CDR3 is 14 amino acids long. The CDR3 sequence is CASSMDRGHLEQFF. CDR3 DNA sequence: TGTGCCAGCAGCATGGACAGGGGGCACCTAGAGCAGTTCTTC.

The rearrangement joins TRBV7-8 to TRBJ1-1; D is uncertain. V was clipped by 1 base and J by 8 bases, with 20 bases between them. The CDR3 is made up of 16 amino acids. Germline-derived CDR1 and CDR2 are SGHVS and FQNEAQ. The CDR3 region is CASSLGAAQILVEAFF. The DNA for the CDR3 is TGTGCCAGCAGCTTAGGGGCGGCACAAATACTAGTAGAAGCTTTCTTT.

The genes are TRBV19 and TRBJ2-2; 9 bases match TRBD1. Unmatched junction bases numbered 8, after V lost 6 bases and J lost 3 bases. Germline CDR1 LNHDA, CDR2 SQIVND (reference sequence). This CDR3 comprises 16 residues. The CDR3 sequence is CASSEPGQGDTGELFF. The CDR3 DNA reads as TGTGCCAGTAGCGAGCCGGGACAGGGAGACACCGGGGAGCTGTTTTTT. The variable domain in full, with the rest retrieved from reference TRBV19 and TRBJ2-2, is DGGITQSPKYLFRKEGQNVTLSCEQNLNHDAMYWYRQDPGQGLRLIYYSQIVNDFQKGDIAEGYSVSREKKESFPLTVTSAQKNPTAFYLCASSEPGQGDTGELFFGEGSRLTVL.

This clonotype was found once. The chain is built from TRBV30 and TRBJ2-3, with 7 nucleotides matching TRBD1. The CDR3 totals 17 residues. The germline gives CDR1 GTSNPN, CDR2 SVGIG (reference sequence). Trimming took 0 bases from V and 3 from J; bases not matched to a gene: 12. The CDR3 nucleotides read TGTGCCTGGAGTGTATTCCCTCCCACCAGGGGGACAGATACGCAGTATTTT. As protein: CAWSVFPPTRGTDTQYF.

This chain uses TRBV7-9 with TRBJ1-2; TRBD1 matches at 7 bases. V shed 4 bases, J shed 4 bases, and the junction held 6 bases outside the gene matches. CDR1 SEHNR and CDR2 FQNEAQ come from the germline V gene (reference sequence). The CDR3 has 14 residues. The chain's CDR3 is CASSWGQRRYGYTF. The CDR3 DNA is TGTGCCAGCAGCTGGGGACAGCGCCGCTATGGCTACACCTTC. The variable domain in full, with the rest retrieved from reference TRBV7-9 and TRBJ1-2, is DTGVSQNPRHKITKRGQNVTFRCDPISEHNRLYWYRQTLGQGPEFLTYFQNEAQLEKSRLLSDRFSAERPKGSFSTLEIQRTEQGDSAMYLCASSWGQRRYGYTFGSGTRLTVV.

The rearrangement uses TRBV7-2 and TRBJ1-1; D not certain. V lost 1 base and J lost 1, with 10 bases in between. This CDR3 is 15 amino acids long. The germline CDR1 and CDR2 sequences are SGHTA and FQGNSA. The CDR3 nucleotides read TGTGCCAGCAGCTTAGTAGCCAGGCAGAACACTGAAGCTTTCTTT. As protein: CASSLVARQNTEAFF.

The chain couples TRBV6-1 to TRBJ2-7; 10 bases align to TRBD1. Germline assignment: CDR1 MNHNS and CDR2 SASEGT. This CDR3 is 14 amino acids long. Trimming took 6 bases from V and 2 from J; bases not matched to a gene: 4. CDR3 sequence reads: CASSWTGGAYEQYF. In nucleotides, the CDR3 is TGTGCCAGCAGCTGGACAGGGGGGGCCTACGAGCAGTACTTC.

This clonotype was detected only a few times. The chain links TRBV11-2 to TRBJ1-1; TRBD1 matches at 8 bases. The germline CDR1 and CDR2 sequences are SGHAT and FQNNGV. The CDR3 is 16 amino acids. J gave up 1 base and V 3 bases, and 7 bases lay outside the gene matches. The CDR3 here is CASSFRTGWRNTEAFF. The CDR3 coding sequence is TGTGCCAGCAGCTTCCGGACAGGGTGGAGGAACACTGAAGCTTTCTTT.

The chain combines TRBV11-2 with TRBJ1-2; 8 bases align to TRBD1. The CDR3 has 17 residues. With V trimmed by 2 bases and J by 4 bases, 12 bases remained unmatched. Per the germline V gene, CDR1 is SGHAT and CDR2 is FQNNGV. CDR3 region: CASSLSSRPGGVYGYTF. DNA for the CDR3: TGTGCCAGCAGCTTATCCTCACGACCAGGGGGCGTCTATGGCTACACCTTC.

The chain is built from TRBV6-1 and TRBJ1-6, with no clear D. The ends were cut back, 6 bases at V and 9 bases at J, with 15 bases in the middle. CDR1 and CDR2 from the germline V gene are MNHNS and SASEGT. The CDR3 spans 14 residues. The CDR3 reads CASSKTATASPLHF. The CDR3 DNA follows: TGTGCCAGCAGCAAGACGGCGACGGCTTCACCCCTCCACTTT.